Listed below are T cell receptor beta chains from one sample, sequenced in a study of shared clonotypes between healthy human individuals. Method: immunoSEQ multiplex PCR; TCRdb's copy keeps in-frame clones and lacks some. The table records about 600,000 clones, more than 95% of them present only once. The specimen was naive CD4+ T cells sorted from blood. All receptors come from a woman under 40 in good health. CDR3s include the opening cysteine and the closing phenylalanine or tryptophan. The order of the fields is V gene, J gene, CDR3 protein.

V gene: TRBV19
J gene: TRBJ2-3
CDR3 protein: CASSISRSRLAGTGSTDTQYF

V gene: TRBV28
J gene: TRBJ2-1
CDR3 protein: CASSYNEQFF

V gene: TRBV5-6
J gene: TRBJ1-5
CDR3 protein: CASSYQEGPEQPQHF

V gene: TRBV2
J gene: TRBJ2-1
CDR3 protein: CASSASYEQFF

V gene: TRBV2
J gene: TRBJ2-2
CDR3 protein: CASRDRGGTGELFF

V gene: TRBV5-8
J gene: TRBJ2-1
CDR3 protein: CASSFHNEQFF

V gene: TRBV4-2
J gene: TRBJ2-3
CDR3 protein: CASSQLGSSGGGDTQYF

V gene: TRBV9
J gene: TRBJ2-7
CDR3 protein: CASSAGTETGEQYF

V gene: TRBV20-1
J gene: TRBJ2-1
CDR3 protein: CSAGTSDEQFF

V gene: TRBV28
J gene: TRBJ1-5
CDR3 protein: CASSLWRSNQPQHF

V gene: TRBV9
J gene: TRBJ2-2
CDR3 protein: CASSATAYYTGELFF

V gene: TRBV5-1
J gene: TRBJ2-5
CDR3 protein: CASSLDPDAGAQYF

V gene: TRBV5-1
J gene: TRBJ2-5
CDR3 protein: CASSPGGFQETQYF

V gene: TRBV5-1
J gene: TRBJ2-7
CDR3 protein: CASNQLAGASYEQYF

V gene: TRBV28
J gene: TRBJ1-5
CDR3 protein: CASRSDRVGNQPQHF

V gene: TRBV5-4
J gene: TRBJ2-5
CDR3 protein: CASSFKVFGGGSQETQYF

V gene: TRBV5-1
J gene: TRBJ2-5
CDR3 protein: CASSYVRAQQETQYF

V gene: TRBV19
J gene: TRBJ2-3
CDR3 protein: CASNPRGSSDTQYF